Listed here are 23 T cell receptor beta chains from one sample, sequenced in a study of T cells after posttransplantation cyclophosphamide. Method: immunoSEQ multiplex PCR; TCRdb's copy keeps in-frame clones and lacks some. The sample shows around 66,000 clones, just over 90% of them seen only once. The sequenced sample was PBMCs. These receptors came from a woman aged 25 to 39 in good health and a related stem cell transplant donor.

The chain combines TRBV19 with TRBJ2-1; 8 bases are shared with TRBD1. This CDR3 spans 15 amino acids. V trimming: 5 bases; J trimming: 0 bases; junction bases outside the gene matches: 3. CDR1 is LNHDA, CDR2 SQIVND, per germline (reference sequence). DNA of the CDR3: TGTGCCAGTAGTGCGGACAGGGACTCCTACAATGAGCAGTTCTTC. As protein: CASSADRDSYNEQFF.

The chain recombines TRBV18 with TRBJ2-3, with D perhaps TRBD1 or TRBD2 (5 bases each). Trimming shortened V by 3 bases and J by 6 bases, and 16 bases separated the two germline ends. The CDR3 is made up of 15 amino acids. Germline V gene data show CDR1 as KGHSH and CDR2 as LQKENI. In nucleotides, the CDR3 is TGTGCCAGCTCACCGCCGAGGGGTGGGGCGGATACGCAGTATTTT. It encodes CASSPPRGGADTQYF.

The chain joins TRBV5-1 to TRBJ2-3, with D possibly TRBD2 on 6 matching bases. Trimming removed 5 bases at V and 4 bases at J, with 11 bases between. Germline CDR1 and CDR2: SGHRS and YFSETQ. The CDR3 spans 13 residues. Written as DNA, the CDR3 is TGCGCCAGCAGTTCGGGGGATTCAGATACGCAGTATTTT. This sequence encodes CASSSGDSDTQYF.

This clone has a single count. The J gene is TRBJ2-3, the V gene TRBV5-8, with 7 nucleotides matching TRBD2. The length of the CDR3 is 16 residues. CDR1 is SGHTS, CDR2 YDEGEE, per germline. The V and J ends lost 4 bases and 3 bases, in that order; junction bases with no gene match: 11. The CDR3 DNA is TGTGCCAGCAGCCGACGGGGCGGCGGGGGTACAGATACGCAGTATTTT. The encoded protein is CASSRRGGGGTDTQYF.

J is TRBJ2-7 and V is TRBV27, with D tentatively TRBD1 (5 bases). Trimming pared 2 bases from V and 3 bases from J, leaving 8 bases between. The CDR3 sequence is 13 residues long. Germline V gene data show CDR1 as MNHEY and CDR2 as SMNVEV (reference sequence). In DNA form, the CDR3 reads TGTGCCAGCAGTTTAGCAGGGTTCTACGAGCAGTACTTC. Translated: CASSLAGFYEQYF.

The genes are TRBV9 and TRBJ2-2; D is perhaps TRBD1 (6 bases). This CDR3 is 16 amino acids long. Germline CDR1 is SGDLS and CDR2 is YYNGEE. Trimming took 4 bases from V and 7 from J, leaving 20 bases between them. CDR3 DNA sequence: TGTGCCAGCAGCCATTCCGGGACAAGGCTCGGCGGGGAGCTGTTTTTT. It is translated as CASSHSGTRLGGELFF.

The chain joins TRBV2 to TRBJ2-3; 7 nucleotides align to TRBD1. The germline CDR1 and CDR2 sequences are SNHLY and FYNNEI. Germline trimming cut 7 bases from V and 1 base from J; bases unmatched to any gene: 2. The CDR3 is 13 residues long. CDR3 nucleotide sequence: TGTGCCAGCAAGGGACAGCGCACAGATACGCAGTATTTT. This sequence encodes CASKGQRTDTQYF.

The CDR3 reads CASSSGLAGSTDTQYF. The CDR3 DNA follows: TGTGCCAGCAGCTCCGGACTAGCGGGGAGCACAGATACGCAGTATTTT. This chain links TRBV7-9 with TRBJ2-3, with 12 bases lining up with TRBD2. This CDR3 comprises 16 residues. V shed 4 bases and J 0 bases; nucleotides not matched to a gene: 2. Germline loops: CDR1 SEHNR, CDR2 FQNEAQ (reference sequence).

The chain recombines TRBV19 with TRBJ2-1; D is perhaps TRBD2 (6 bases). This CDR3 comprises 16 residues. The germline V gene encodes CDR1 LNHDA and CDR2 SQIVND (reference sequence). Trimming took off 7 bases at V and 8 bases at J, with 24 bases between the two ends. Here the CDR3 reads CASTVVGGIDLDEQFF. The CDR3 nucleotides are TGTGCCAGTACAGTTGTGGGGGGTATAGATTTAGATGAGCAGTTCTTC.

The CDR3 region has the DNA TGCGCCAGCAGTCCCAGGATGAACACTGAAGCTTTCTTT. Translating it yields CASSPRMNTEAFF. J is TRBJ1-1 and V is TRBV10-1; D is ambiguous. Germline V gene sequence: CDR1 WNHNN, CDR2 SYGVQD (reference sequence). CDR3 length equals 13 residues. V shed 5 bases and J shed 0 bases, with 7 bases lying between them.

A word on this clone: In the same sample, other DNA sequences code for this CDR3. This chain joins TRBV5-4 and TRBJ1-2; maybe TRBD1 (5 bases). This CDR3 has 14 residues. V was trimmed by 5 bases and J by 6 bases, leaving 17 bases between them. Germline assignment: CDR1 SGHNT and CDR2 YYREEE (reference sequence). The CDR3 here is CASRLPLRQNGYTF. CDR3 nucleotide sequence: TGTGCCAGCAGGTTGCCTTTGAGACAGAATGGCTACACCTTC.

This rearrangement joins TRBV5-4 to TRBJ2-2; 10 nucleotides match TRBD1. CDR3 length: 16 residues. The trim removed 5 bases at V and 6 bases at J, leaving 10 bases unmatched. Germline V lookup: CDR1 SGHNT, CDR2 YYREEE (reference sequence). Here the CDR3 DNA reads TGTGCCAGCAGGAACCTCGACAGGGGGCGACCCGGGGAGCTGTTTTTT. Its protein product is CASRNLDRGRPGELFF.

The chain combines TRBV5-4 with TRBJ2-2; 7 positions match TRBD2. V shed 1 base and J 4 bases; nucleotides not matched to a gene: 7. The CDR3 spans 16 residues. Germline V CDR1 and CDR2: SGHNT, YYREEE (reference sequence). DNA for the CDR3: TGTGCCAGCAGCTTGAAGCGGGGCTATGCCACCGGGGAGCTGTTTTTT. Its translation: CASSLKRGYATGELFF. Full variable domain (outside the CDR3, taken from reference TRBV5-4 and TRBJ2-2): ETGVTQSPTHLIKTRGQQVTLRCSSQSGHNTVSWYQQALGQGPQFIFQYYREEENGRGNFPPRFSGLQFPNYSSELNVNALELDDSALYLCASSLKRGYATGELFFGEGSRLTVL.

The chain is built from TRBV4-3 and TRBJ1-1; D not resolved. In germline, CDR1 is LGHNA, CDR2 YSLEER. With 6 bases removed from V and 6 bases from J, the gap between germline ends came to 14 bases. The CDR3 spans 13 residues. The CDR3 DNA is TGCGCCAGCAGATCAGCCCGCGGGGCTGAAGCTTTCTTT. Its translation is CASRSARGAEAFF.

V usage is TRBV5-5 and J usage is TRBJ1-4; D is uncertain. There are 13 residues in the CDR3. Looked up from germline, CDR1 is SGHKS and CDR2 is YYEKEE (reference sequence). The V and J ends lost 2 bases and 6 bases respectively, with 8 bases between them. The chain's CDR3 is CASSLWADEKLFF. The CDR3, as DNA: TGTGCCAGCAGCTTATGGGCAGATGAAAAACTGTTTTTT.

The V gene is TRBV10-3, the J gene TRBJ2-1; 10 positions agree with TRBD2. The CDR3 spans 17 residues. With V trimmed by 5 bases and J by 8 bases, 15 bases remained unmatched. Germline CDR1 ENHRY, CDR2 SYGVKD. This CDR3 reads CAISSGASGGLRDEQFF. The CDR3 bases are TGTGCCATCAGTTCGGGGGCTAGCGGGGGTCTGAGGGATGAGCAGTTCTTC.

This clone appeared a few times. This sequence joins TRBV7-2 and TRBJ2-7; weak D call: TRBD2 (5 bases). The CDR3 is 13 residues long. Germline V gene lookup returns CDR1 SGHTA and CDR2 FQGNSA. V was clipped by 0 bases and J by 2 bases, with 5 bases between them. CDR3 sequence: CASSLARAYEQYF. Here the CDR3 DNA reads TGTGCCAGCAGCTTAGCGCGGGCCTACGAGCAGTACTTC.

V and J are TRBV7-2 and TRBJ1-6; D ambiguous. The V gene's germline CDR1 is SGHTA and CDR2 FQGNSA. The CDR3 runs 14 residues. The germline V and J ends were trimmed by 6 bases and 9 bases, with 15 bases remaining between them. CDR3 in amino acids: CASSYGPIVSPLHF. CDR3 nucleotide sequence: TGTGCCAGCAGTTACGGTCCGATCGTTTCACCCCTCCACTTT.

This rearrangement joins TRBV6-6 to TRBJ1-3, with D possibly matching TRBD1 (6 bases). The germline V gene has CDR1 MNHNY and CDR2 SVGAGI (reference sequence). This CDR3 is built from 16 residues. V gave up 4 bases and J gave up 0 bases, with 13 bases separating them. CDR3 in amino acids: CASSWGRGSSGNTIYF. The CDR3 coding sequence is TGTGCCAGCAGTTGGGGGCGGGGAAGCTCTGGAAACACCATATATTTT.

The J gene is TRBJ1-1, the V gene TRBV6-5; D ambiguous. CDR1 is MNHEY, CDR2 SVGAGI, per germline. The CDR3 contains 13 residues. The V gene lost 5 bases and the J gene lost 1 base, with 8 bases spanning the gap. The CDR3 nucleotides read TGTGCCAGCAGTCTTTCAGGGAACACTGAAGCTTTCTTT. As protein: CASSLSGNTEAFF.

The genes are TRBV7-8 and TRBJ2-3; TRBD2 agrees at 10 bases. CDR3 length: 16 amino acids. After removal of 1 base from V and 5 bases from J, the junction contained 6 bases not matched to a gene. The germline V gene encodes CDR1 SGHVS and CDR2 FQNEAQ. Here the CDR3 reads CASSLGSGGPGDTQYF. DNA of the CDR3: TGTGCCAGCAGCTTAGGTAGCGGGGGGCCAGGAGATACGCAGTATTTT.

This chain connects TRBV18 to TRBJ2-6; the D gene could be TRBD1 or TRBD2 (5 bases each). V lost 6 bases and J 3 bases, leaving 24 bases between the germline ends. This CDR3 spans 19 amino acids. Germline-derived CDR1 and CDR2 are KGHSH and LQKENI. The CDR3 reads CASSGTSGRVVNGANVLTF. CDR3 bases: TGTGCCAGCTCCGGAACGAGCGGCAGGGTGGTGAATGGGGCCAACGTCCTGACTTTC.

This clone was detected only once. The chain links TRBV10-3 to TRBJ2-5; D might be TRBD2 (7 bases). Trimming shortened V by 0 bases and J by 4 bases, and 12 bases separated the two germline ends. Per germline, CDR1 ENHRY and CDR2 SYGVKD. The CDR3 contains 15 residues. The CDR3 DNA is TGTGCCATCAGTGAGTCAGCAGGGGAGGGAGAGACCCAGTACTTC. Translation gives CAISESAGEGETQYF.